This TCR beta chain was observed in a study of T-cell memory formation after mild COVID-19. Study findings and constraints: Memory sampled before infection contained some responding clones, suggesting cross-reactive memory joined.

TCRdb re-called the 5' RACE reads with MiXCR, one entry per CDR3 protein. The table lists 400,000 to 500,000 distinct CDR3 sequences, about 19% of them singletons. Trimming left V 8 bases short and J 3 bases short, with 14 bases between. The germline gives CDR1 MDHEN, CDR2 SYDVKM. The CDR3 loop spans 13 amino acids. Points on this clonotype: Its specificity is not known.

Sequenced: PBMCs or a T cell subset sorted from them (not recorded which). The chain has TRBV28 and TRBJ2-7, with D tentatively TRBD1 or TRBD2 (5 bases each). The receptor comes from an adult woman who had mild COVID-19 (a few samples of this study predate the infection). Cell type and time point are not known. CDR3 sequence reads: CASGDHTDYEQYF. Here the CDR3 DNA reads TGTGCCAGCGGGGACCACACGGACTACGAGCAGTACTTC.